These 8 T cell receptor beta chains share one sample of origin, sequenced in a study of blood T cell repertoires in COVID-19. Sequencing was performed with immunoSEQ multiplex PCR; in TCRdb, only in-frame clones are kept and a portion is missing. This table has about 270,000 clones, 88% appearing once. The sequenced sample was PBMCs or T cells enriched from blood (not recorded which). The receptor source for this set is a woman in her forties or fifties who had recovered from COVID-19.

The chain couples TRBV7-6 to TRBJ2-3; D not certain. V was cut by 5 bases and J by 6 bases, with 12 bases left in between. Germline V gene sequence: CDR1 SGHVS, CDR2 FNYEAQ. The CDR3 loop spans 13 amino acids. The CDR3 reads CASSPLGSDTQYF. The CDR3 DNA follows: TGTGCCAGCAGCCCCCTTGGTAGCGATACGCAGTATTTT.

The V gene is TRBV10-3, the J gene TRBJ1-1; 7 bases fit TRBD1. This CDR3 comprises 13 residues. Germline V gene sequence: CDR1 ENHRY, CDR2 SYGVKD. The trim removed 11 bases at V and 4 bases at J, leaving 10 bases unmatched. The CDR3 sequence is CAVRGRGITEAFF. The CDR3 DNA is TGTGCCGTAAGGGGGCGCGGCATCACTGAAGCTTTCTTT.

This chain joins TRBV18 and TRBJ2-5; a weak D match, TRBD1 (6 bases). From germline, CDR1 is KGHSH and CDR2 LQKENI. V was shortened by 0 bases and J by 1 base, with 9 bases between the two germline ends. The CDR3 spans 15 residues. The CDR3 DNA sequence: TGTGCCAGCTCACCACCGACAGGTACCCAAGAGACCCAGTACTTC. Protein sequence: CASSPPTGTQETQYF.

The table lists this clone with a few counts. This chain links TRBV5-5 with TRBJ2-7; perhaps TRBD1 as D (6 bases). Trimming removed 4 bases from V and 1 base from J, with 21 bases in between. Germline CDR1 reads SGHKS; CDR2 reads YYEKEE (reference sequence). The CDR3 covers 17 residues. DNA of the CDR3: TGTGCCAGCAGCAAAAGGACAGCCGAGTTTGGTTCCTACGAGCAGTACTTC. Protein: CASSKRTAEFGSYEQYF.

This chain links TRBV4-2 with TRBJ1-5; the D is unclear. This CDR3 is built from 13 residues. Per the germline V gene, CDR1 is LGHNA and CDR2 is YNFKEQ. Trimming shortened V by 3 bases and J by 4 bases, and 7 bases separated the two germline ends. In DNA, the CDR3 is TGTGCCAGCAGCCAGAGTCGTAATCAGCCCCAGCATTTT. Translating gives CASSQSRNQPQHF.

The chain uses TRBV11-1 and TRBJ2-2; tentative D call: TRBD1 (7 bases). This CDR3 contains 16 residues. V was pared by 5 bases and J by 0 bases, with 13 bases between. The germline CDR1 and CDR2 sequences are SGHAT and FQDESV (reference sequence). The CDR3 reads CASSRGGGANTGELFF. The CDR3 coding sequence is TGTGCCAGCAGCCGAGGAGGGGGCGCGAACACCGGGGAGCTGTTTTTT.

This CDR3 is CASSPRGADTQYF. The CDR3 DNA reads as TGTGCCAGCAGCCCCCGGGGTGCGGATACGCAGTATTTT. V gene TRBV7-2 combines with J gene TRBJ2-3, with TRBD2 as a possible D gene (5 bases). Trimming pared 5 bases from V and 6 bases from J, leaving 12 bases between. The CDR3 runs to 13 residues. Germline V gives CDR1 SGHTA, CDR2 FQGNSA.

Written as DNA, the CDR3 is TGTGCCAGCAGCACCAACCGGCTATTCAAGGCTAGCGGAGAAAATGAGCAGTTCTTC. It yields the protein CASSTNRLFKASGENEQFF. The chain uses TRBV7-8 and TRBJ2-1; 7 bases agree with TRBD2. CDR3 length equals 19 residues. The germline V gene has CDR1 SGHVS and CDR2 FQNEAQ. Trimming removed 5 bases from V and 7 bases from J; junction bases left unmatched: 23.